This TCR beta chain was recorded in a study of CD8+CD57+ T cells in acquired aplastic anemia. Points from the study as a whole: The CD8+ Simpson's diversity of patients and controls was not significantly different.

CDR3 and TCR beta VDJ profiling relied on a genomic DNA template. From the reads, TCRdb called clonotypes with MiXCR, one entry per CDR3 protein. The table records about 180,000 distinct CDR3 sequences, about 44% of them present only once. The CDR3 is 13 amino acids long, termini counted. The germline V gene encodes CDR1 SNHLY and CDR2 FYNNEI. In patients chosen for sequencing, flow cytometry had shown CD8+CD57+ cell expansion. As concerns this clonotype: Its antigen is undetermined. It is likely a read error, because the conserved phenylalanine at the end of the CDR3 is missing. The limits of the CDR3 on the DNA are not certain, so only TCRdb's listed CDR3 is given.

The sample consisted of sorted CD4+, CD8+, or CD8+CD57+ T cells (not recorded which) from PBMCs. The chain has TRBV2 and TRBJ2-3; TRBD2 is taken as the D call from the table, unchecked against the DNA. This clonotype was sampled from a human donor with aplastic anemia. CDR3 sequence: CASSVLGGTSGVQ.